Listed below are T cell receptor beta chains from one sample, sequenced in a study of response to subunit inactivated influenza vaccine. TCRdb analysed the RT-PCR reads with MiXCR anew, one entry per CDR3 protein. Of about 500,000 distinct CDR3 sequences listed, more than 15% were seen once; the top ten hold 2.5% to 3.5%. The source was CD4+ T cells sorted from PBMCs, collected about 24 months after vaccination. The receptor set was obtained from a man in his fifties or sixties who received an inactivated influenza vaccine. CDR3s include the opening cysteine and the closing phenylalanine or tryptophan. Fields, in order: J gene, clone size, V gene, D gene, CDR3 DNA, CDR3 protein. The D gene is left open where the match is weak. The size entry is marked missing in some rows and otherwise reads once, few, many or a size class.

>TRBJ2-1|many|TRBV7-2|NA
TGTGCCAGCAGCTTAAAGAGAACGTCAGGACCCTACAATGAGCAGTTCTTC
CASSLKRTSGPYNEQFF
>TRBJ2-6|NA|TRBV3-1|TRBD1
TGTGCCAGCAGCCAAGAAACAGGGGGCTTCGTCTCTGGGGCCAACGTCCTGACTTTC
CASSQETGGFVSGANVLTF
>TRBJ2-3|few|TRBV5-1|TRBD2
TGCGCCAGCAGCCCCGGACTAGCGGGAGTAGAAGATACGCAGTATTTT
CASSPGLAGVEDTQYF
>TRBJ2-7|NA|TRBV7-9|NA
TGTGCCAGCAGCTCCACGCGGGGTTCTTACGAGCAGTACTTC
CASSSTRGSYEQYF
>TRBJ2-1|NA|TRBV28|NA
TGTGCCAGCAGTCGTCCCCACTACAGAAGGTACAATGAGCAGTTCTTC
CASSRPHYRRYNEQFF
>TRBJ2-1|NA|TRBV12-3/TRBV12-4|NA
TGTGCCAGCAGTCCGGGACCCTACAATGAGCAGTTCTTC
CASSPGPYNEQFF
>TRBJ2-1|NA|TRBV12-3/TRBV12-4|NA
TGTGCCAGCACCAGGTGGGGGCTGAGCTCCTACAATGAGCAGTTCTTC
CASTRWGLSSYNEQFF
>TRBJ2-6|NA|TRBV6-2/TRBV6-3|TRBD1
TGTGCCAGCAGTACGGGACAGGTCCTCACCAACGTCCTGACTTTC
CASSTGQVLTNVLTF
>TRBJ2-1|few|TRBV20-1|NA
TGCAGTGCTAGAGGGGTAGCCGGCAATGAGCAGTTCTTC
CSARGVAGNEQFF
>TRBJ2-3|many|TRBV5-1|TRBD2
TGCGCCAGCAGCGTTAGCGGGGACCCCACAGATACGCAGTATTTT
CASSVSGDPTDTQYF
>TRBJ1-5|NA|TRBV3-1|NA
TGTGCCAGCAGCACACAGGTCAATCAGCCCCAGCATTTT
CASSTQVNQPQHF